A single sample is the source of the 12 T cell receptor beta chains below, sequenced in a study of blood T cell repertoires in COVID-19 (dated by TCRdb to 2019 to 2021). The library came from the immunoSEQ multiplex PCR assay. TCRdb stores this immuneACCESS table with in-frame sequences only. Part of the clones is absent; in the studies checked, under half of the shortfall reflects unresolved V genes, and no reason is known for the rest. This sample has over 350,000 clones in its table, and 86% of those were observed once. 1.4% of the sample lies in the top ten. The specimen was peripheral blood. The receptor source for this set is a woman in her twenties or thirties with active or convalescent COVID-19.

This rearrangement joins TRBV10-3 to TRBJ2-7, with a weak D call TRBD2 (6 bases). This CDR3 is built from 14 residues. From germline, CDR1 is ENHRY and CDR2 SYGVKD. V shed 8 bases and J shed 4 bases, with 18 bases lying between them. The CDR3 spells CAIGGVGDSYEQYF. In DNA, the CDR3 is TGTGCCATCGGAGGGGTAGGGGATTCTTACGAGCAGTACTTC.

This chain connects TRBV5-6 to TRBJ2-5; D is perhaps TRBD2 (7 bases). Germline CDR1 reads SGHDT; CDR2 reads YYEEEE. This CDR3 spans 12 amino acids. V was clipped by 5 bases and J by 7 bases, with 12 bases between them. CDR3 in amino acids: CASRGRGATQYF. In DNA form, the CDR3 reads TGTGCCAGCAGGGGGAGGGGGGCGACCCAGTACTTC.

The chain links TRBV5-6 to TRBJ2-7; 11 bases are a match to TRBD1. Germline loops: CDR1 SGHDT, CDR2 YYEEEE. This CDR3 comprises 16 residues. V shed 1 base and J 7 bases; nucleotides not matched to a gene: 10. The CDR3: CASSLFTGTGGSEQYF. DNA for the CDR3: TGTGCCAGCAGCTTGTTCACCGGGACAGGGGGTTCTGAGCAGTACTTC.

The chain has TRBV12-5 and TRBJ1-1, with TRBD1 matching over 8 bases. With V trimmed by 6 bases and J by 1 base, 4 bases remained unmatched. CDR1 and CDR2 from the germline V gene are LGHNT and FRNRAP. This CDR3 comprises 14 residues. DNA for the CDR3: TGTGCTAGTGGAAATGGACAGGGGAACACTGAAGCTTTCTTT. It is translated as CASGNGQGNTEAFF.

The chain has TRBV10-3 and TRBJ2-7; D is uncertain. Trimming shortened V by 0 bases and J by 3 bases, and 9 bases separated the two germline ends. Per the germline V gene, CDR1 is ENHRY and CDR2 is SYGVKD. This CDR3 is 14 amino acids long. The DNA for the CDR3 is TGTGCCATCAGTGAGTCGCTGGGCTTCTACGAGCAGTACTTC. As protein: CAISESLGFYEQYF.

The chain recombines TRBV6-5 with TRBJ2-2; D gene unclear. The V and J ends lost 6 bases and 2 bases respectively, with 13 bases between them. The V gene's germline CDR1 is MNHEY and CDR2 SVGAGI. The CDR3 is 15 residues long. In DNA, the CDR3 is TGTGCCAGCAGCAGAGACTGGCTTAACACCGGGGAGCTGTTTTTT. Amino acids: CASSRDWLNTGELFF.

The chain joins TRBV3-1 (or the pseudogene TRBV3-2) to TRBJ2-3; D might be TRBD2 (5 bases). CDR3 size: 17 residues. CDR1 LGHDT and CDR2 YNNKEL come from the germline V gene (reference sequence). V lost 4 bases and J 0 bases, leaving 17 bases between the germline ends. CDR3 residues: CASSRQLGHLSTDTQYF. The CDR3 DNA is TGTGCCAGCAGCCGACAACTAGGGCATCTCAGCACAGATACGCAGTATTTT.

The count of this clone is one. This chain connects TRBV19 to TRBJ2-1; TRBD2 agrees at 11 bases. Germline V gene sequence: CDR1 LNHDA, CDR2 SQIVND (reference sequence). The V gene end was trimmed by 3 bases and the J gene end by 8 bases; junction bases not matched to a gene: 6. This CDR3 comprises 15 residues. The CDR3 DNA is TGTGCCAGTAGTATGCTAGCGGGAGGAAGGGATGAGCAGTTCTTC. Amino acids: CASSMLAGGRDEQFF.

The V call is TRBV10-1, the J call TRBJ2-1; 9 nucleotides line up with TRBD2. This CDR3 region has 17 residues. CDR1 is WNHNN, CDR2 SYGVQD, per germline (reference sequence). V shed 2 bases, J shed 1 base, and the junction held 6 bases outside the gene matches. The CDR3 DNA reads TGCGCCAGCAGTGAGACTTTAGCGGGAGTATCCTACAATGAGCAGTTCTTC. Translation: CASSETLAGVSYNEQFF.

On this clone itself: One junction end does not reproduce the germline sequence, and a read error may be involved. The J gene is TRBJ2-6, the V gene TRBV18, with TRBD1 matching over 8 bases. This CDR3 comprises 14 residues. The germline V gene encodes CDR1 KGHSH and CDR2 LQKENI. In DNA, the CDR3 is TGTGCCAGCTCACCAACGACAGGGGTCAACGTCCTGACTTTC. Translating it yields CASSPTTGVNVLTF.

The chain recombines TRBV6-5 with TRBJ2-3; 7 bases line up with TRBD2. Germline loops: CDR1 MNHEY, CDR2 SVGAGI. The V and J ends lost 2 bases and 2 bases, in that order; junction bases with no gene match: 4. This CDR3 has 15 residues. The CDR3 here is CASSYASGITDTQYF. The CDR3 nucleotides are TGTGCCAGCAGTTACGCTAGCGGCATCACAGATACGCAGTATTTT.

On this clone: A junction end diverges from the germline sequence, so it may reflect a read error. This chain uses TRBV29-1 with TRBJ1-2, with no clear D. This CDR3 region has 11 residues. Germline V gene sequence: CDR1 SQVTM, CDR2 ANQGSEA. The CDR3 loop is CSVEDSDARLF. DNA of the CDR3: TGCAGCGTTGAAGATTCTGACGCCAGGCTCTTC.